This T cell receptor beta chain was sequenced for a study of T cells after yellow fever vaccination. The study's findings and limits: Weaker overall, the secondary response nonetheless peaked faster (day 5 versus 15).

This clonotype was observed many times. What it binds is unknown. One end of the junction fails to match germline, which may point to a read error. CDR1 and CDR2 from the germline V gene are SNHLY and FYNNEI. This CDR3 comprises 16 residues. TCRdb fed the 5' RACE reads into MiXCR, producing one record per CDR3 protein. The repertoire holds some 110,000 distinct CDR3 sequences, with around 7.4% as singletons. The TCR sequence derives from a man aged 18 to 29 who received the YFV17D yellow fever vaccine. This chain joins TRBV2 and TRBJ1-5, with TRBD1 matching over 7 bases. Sequenced here: CD4+ T cells sorted from PBMCs, sampled 10 to 11 days after the first yellow fever vaccination. In DNA form, the CDR3 reads TGTGCCAGCAGTGACCCCGGAAGAGGGGGCAAACAGCCCCAGCATTTT. Translating it yields CASSDPGRGGKQPQHF.